This note documents a single TCR beta chain sequence. Its antigen is unidentified. The CDR3 is 14 amino acids. V lost 1 base and J lost 4, with 10 bases in between. Germline V CDR1 and CDR2: SEHNR, FQNEAQ (reference sequence). Treatment specified: some 20 received Ad26.COV2.S at low or high dose, single or two shots; 5 received placebo; per-sample allocation not given. Sample collection was performed on day 63 after the first vaccine or placebo injection. Sequenced by immunoSEQ multiplex PCR; TCRdb stores in-frame clones only, minus some. The sample comprises around 300,000 clones, less than 90% of which are singletons, and 6.4% rests with the top ten. This entry belongs to a study of Ad26.COV2.S vaccination and SARS-CoV-2 variants. Background on the study: Into the muscle, Ad26.COV2.S was dosed once or twice, 56 days apart. Study results and limitations: Spike-specific CD8+ and CD4+ T cell responses reportedly showed substantial breadth after vaccination. Among vaccine recipients, spike-specific TCR breadth exceeded that of placebo recipients. Recipients of vaccine and of placebo showed similar breadth of their non-spike TCR repertoires.

Sequenced material: peripheral blood, taken in a trial of Ad26.COV2.S vaccine versus placebo. This clonotype was sampled from a person between 18 and 65 years old who received the Ad26.COV2.S COVID-19 vaccine or a placebo. V gene TRBV7-9 combines with J gene TRBJ1-1; D remains ambiguous. For the CDR3, the DNA is TGTGCCAGCAGCTTAGGTGCGGCTCCCACTGAAGCTTTCTTT. This translates into CASSLGAAPTEAFF.